The clone carrying this T cell receptor beta chain was detected only a few times. Antigen: not known. As handled by the study authors: A papillary thyroid cancer distant-metastasis classifier was built from CDR3 differences across clinicopathological groups. TCRdb redid the clone calls on the PCR reads using MiXCR. These V and J calls originate from TCRdb's pipeline instead of the authors' own analysis. Of some 22,000 clones in the sample, roughly 9.8% are singletons; the top ten hold roughly 30%. These data originate in a study of metastatic and nonmetastatic thyroid tumors. Findings and caveats of the study: Reportedly, malignant thyroid tumors had significantly higher TCR beta diversity than benign nodules, in blood and tumor.

Between the trimmed V and J ends, which lost 6 bases and 3 bases, there was a span of 13 bases. Germline lookup yields CDR1 MNHNS and CDR2 SASEGT. CDR3 size: 14 residues. Before thyroid surgery, none of the patients had received any treatment. The origin of this receptor is a female donor with papillary thyroid cancer or a benign thyroid nodule (not recorded which). Some clones in this sample may be carry-over from other donors' samples. Sequenced material: blood. The chain carries TRBV6-1 and TRBJ2-3; D perhaps matches TRBD1 (7 bases). The DNA of the CDR3 is TGTGCCAGCAGCCAACAGGGGAGGACAGATACGCAGTATTTT. This codes for CASSQQGRTDTQYF.